The rows below give T cell receptor beta chains drawn from one sample of a study of graft-versus-host responses after intestinal transplantation. Sequenced by immunoSEQ multiplex PCR; TCRdb stores in-frame clones only, minus some. This table has just over 5,000 clones, about 72% appearing once. This sample comprised ileum tissue, obtained around 260 days after intestinal transplant. These receptors were collected from a human patient who received an intestinal transplant, so some T cells may come from the graft donor. The CDR3 runs from the conserved cysteine through the conserved F or W. D genes are given only for firm matches. Where a row states a size, it is once, few, many or the class of an expanded clone; other rows omit it.

J	V	size	D	CDR3	DNA
TRBJ2-3	TRBV9	few	NA	CASSVALFSTDTQYF	TGTGCCAGCAGCGTAGCGTTGTTTAGCACAGATACGCAGTATTTT
TRBJ2-3	TRBV12-2	NA	NA	CASRLVASGSSRTDTQYF	NA
TRBJ2-3	TRBV20-1	NA	NA	CSARVWDTQYF	TGCAGTGCCAGGGTGTGGGATACGCAGTATTTT
TRBJ2-2	TRBV4-1	NA	NA	CASSQDIRGGELFF	TGCGCCAGCAGCCAAGATATCAGAGGCGGGGAGCTGTTTTTT
TRBJ1-3	TRBV18	medium-sized	NA	CASSTQPGEGNTIYF	TGTGCCAGCTCAACTCAACCAGGGGAAGGAAACACCATATATTTT
TRBJ1-2	TRBV7-5	NA	NA	CVRSFLSGVINYGYTF	TGTGTCAGAAGCTTCCTTTCAGGCGTGATAAACTATGGCTACACCTTC
TRBJ1-4	TRBV14	NA	TRBD1	CASRSGTGNEKLFF	TGTGCCAGCAGGTCCGGGACAGGGAATGAAAAACTGTTTTTT
TRBJ2-1	TRBV7-8	NA	TRBD2	CASSLVRRGGVRNEQFF	TGTGCCAGCAGCTTAGTTCGGCGGGGGGGCGTTCGTAATGAGCAGTTCTTC
TRBJ2-1	TRBV4-3	NA	NA	CASRLYNEQFF	TGCGCCAGCAGACTTTACAATGAGCAGTTCTTC
TRBJ1-2	TRBV11-3	NA	TRBD1	CASSAIPPGQGSFSYMGYTF	TGTGCCAGCAGCGCCATCCCCCCGGGACAGGGATCTTTTTCTTATATGGGCTACACCTTC
TRBJ2-6	TRBV5-4	few	TRBD2	CASSLTWLAGGPGANVLTF	TGTGCCAGCAGCTTGACTTGGCTAGCGGGGGGCCCTGGGGCCAACGTCCTGACTTTC
TRBJ2-7	TRBV20-1	NA	NA	CSALRSYEQYF	TGCAGTGCTCTCCGCTCCTACGAGCAGTACTTC
TRBJ1-5	TRBV5-6	NA	TRBD1	CASSSGTGPLGKPQHF	TGTGCCAGCAGCTCGGGGACAGGGCCCCTAGGAAAGCCCCAGCATTTT
TRBJ1-2	TRBV7-2	few	NA	CASSSTGYGYTF	TGTGCCAGCAGCTCGACAGGCTATGGCTACACCTTC
TRBJ1-4	TRBV6-1	once	NA	CASSVRQVGTEKLFF	TGTGCCAGCAGTGTAAGACAGGTGGGGACTGAAAAACTGTTTTTT
TRBJ2-6	TRBV4-3	NA	NA	CASSQEASSGANVLTF	TGCGCCAGCAGCCAAGAAGCGAGCTCTGGGGCCAACGTCCTGACTTTC
TRBJ2-7	TRBV4-2	NA	TRBD2	CASSQGTSGRAYEQYF	TGTGCCAGCAGCCAAGGGACTAGCGGGAGGGCCTACGAGCAGTACTTC
TRBJ2-5	TRBV30	NA	TRBD2	CAWRRGGSQETQYF	TGTGCCTGGAGACGCGGGGGTTCACAAGAGACCCAGTACTTC
TRBJ2-7	TRBV7-9	NA	TRBD2	CASSLGLADEQYF	TGTGCCAGCAGCCTGGGACTAGCTGACGAGCAGTACTTC